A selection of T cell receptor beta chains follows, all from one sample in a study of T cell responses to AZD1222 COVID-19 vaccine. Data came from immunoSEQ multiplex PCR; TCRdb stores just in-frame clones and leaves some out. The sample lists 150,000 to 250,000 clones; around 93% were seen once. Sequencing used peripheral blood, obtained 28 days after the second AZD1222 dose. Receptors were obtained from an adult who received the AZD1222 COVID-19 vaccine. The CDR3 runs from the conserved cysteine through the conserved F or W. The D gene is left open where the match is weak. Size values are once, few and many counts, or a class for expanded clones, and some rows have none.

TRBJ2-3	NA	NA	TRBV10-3	TGTGCCATCAGCGACACCTCCAAACGGGGAGATACGCAGTATTTT	CAISDTSKRGDTQYF
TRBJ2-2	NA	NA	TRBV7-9	TGTGCCAGCAGCGGGGCGTCCGGGGAGCTGTTTTTT	CASSGASGELFF
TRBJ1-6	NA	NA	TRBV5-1	TGCGCCAGCAGCCTCCGTAGCCAGGGTGAGAACTCACCCCTCCACTTT	CASSLRSQGENSPLHF
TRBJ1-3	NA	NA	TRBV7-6	TGTGCCAGCAAAAAACAGAACTCTGGAAACACCATATATTTT	CASKKQNSGNTIYF
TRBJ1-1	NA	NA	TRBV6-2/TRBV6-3	TGTGCCAGCAGTTACGGGCGTAACACTGAAGCTTTCTTT	CASSYGRNTEAFF
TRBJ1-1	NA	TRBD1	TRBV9	TGTGCCAGCAGCGTGACAGGGGGTAACACTGAAGCTTTCTTT	CASSVTGGNTEAFF
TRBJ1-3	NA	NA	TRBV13	TGTGCCAGCAGCTCGAAGTACTCTGGAAACACCATATATTTT	CASSSKYSGNTIYF
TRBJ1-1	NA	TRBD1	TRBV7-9	TGTGCCAGCAGCTTAGGGAGACGGGACAGGGGCATGAACACTGAAGCTTTCTTT	CASSLGRRDRGMNTEAFF
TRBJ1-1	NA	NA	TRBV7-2	TGTGCCAGCAGCTCCCAACCGAACACTGAAGCTTTCTTT	CASSSQPNTEAFF
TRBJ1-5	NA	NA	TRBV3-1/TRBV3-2	TGTGCCAGCAGCCAAGATGGTGGAGGTAGCAATCAGCCCCAGCATTTT	CASSQDGGGSNQPQHF
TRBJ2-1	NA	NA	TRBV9	TGTGCCAGCAGCGTTGGGGCTGGAGCCTACAATGAGCAGTTCTTC	CASSVGAGAYNEQFF
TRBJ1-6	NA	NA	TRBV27	TGTGCCAGCAGTTACTCGGGTCAACTCGGGTCACCCCTCCACTTT	CASSYSGQLGSPLHF
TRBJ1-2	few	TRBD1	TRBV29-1	TGCAGCGTTGACAGCTTGGGACAGGGAAAAAGCTACACCTTC	CSVDSLGQGKSYTF
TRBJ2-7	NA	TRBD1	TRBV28	TGTGCCAGCAGCTCGGCGGCAGCTGGGACAGGGGTTCGGGAGCAGTACTTC	CASSSAAAGTGVREQYF
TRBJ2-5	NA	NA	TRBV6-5	TGTGCCAGCAGACACCAAGAGACCCAGTACTTC	CASRHQETQYF
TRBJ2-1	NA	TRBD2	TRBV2	TGTGCCAGCACTCCACTAGCGCAAAATGAGCAGTTCTTC	CASTPLAQNEQFF
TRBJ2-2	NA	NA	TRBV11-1	TGTGCCAGCAGCCCACCCGGGGGACGCTTCGGCGGGGAGCTGTTTTTT	CASSPPGGRFGGELFF
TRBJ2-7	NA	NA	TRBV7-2	TGTGCCAGCAGCTTGGGGTCCTACTCCTACGAGCAGTACTTC	CASSLGSYSYEQYF
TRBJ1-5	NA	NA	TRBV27	TGTGCCAGCAGTTTAGAGGGCTCGAGACAGCCCCAGCATTTT	CASSLEGSRQPQHF
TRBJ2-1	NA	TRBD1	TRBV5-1	TGCGCCAGCAGCTCGGACAGGGAACGAGCTGAGCAGTTCTTC	CASSSDRERAEQFF
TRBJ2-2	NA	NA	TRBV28	TGTGCCAGCAGTCTCCCAGGTGGAGCCGGGGAGCTGTTTTTT	CASSLPGGAGELFF
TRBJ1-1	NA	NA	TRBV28	TGTGCCAGCAGTTTACTTGGGGAGATGAACACTGAAGCTTTCTTT	CASSLLGEMNTEAFF
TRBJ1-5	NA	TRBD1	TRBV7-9	TGTGCCAGCAGCTCGGGACAGCTCAATCAGCCCCAGCATTTT	CASSSGQLNQPQHF
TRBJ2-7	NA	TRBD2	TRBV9	TGTGCCAGCAGCGGCACTAGCGGGGGGTACGGCGAGCAGTACTTC	CASSGTSGGYGEQYF
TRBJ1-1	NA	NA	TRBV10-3	TGTGCCATCAGTGAGTCGGGAGACAACACTGAAGCTTTCTTT	CAISESGDNTEAFF
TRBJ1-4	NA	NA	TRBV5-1	TGCGCCAGCAGCTCGGTGGGCCCACCAGAAAAACTGTTTTTT	CASSSVGPPEKLFF
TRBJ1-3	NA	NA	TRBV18	TGTGCCAGCTCACCAATCGGGAGAGAAAATGGAAACACCATATATTTT	CASSPIGRENGNTIYF
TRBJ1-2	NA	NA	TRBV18	TGTGCCAGCTCACCCTCGGGCTATGGCTACACCTTC	CASSPSGYGYTF
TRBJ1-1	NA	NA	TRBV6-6	TGTGCCAGCAGGACGACAGGTAGCCCTGAAGCTTTCTTT	CASRTTGSPEAFF
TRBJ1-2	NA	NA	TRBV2	TGTGCCAGCAGTGGCCGGTGGGGCTACACCTTC	CASSGRWGYTF
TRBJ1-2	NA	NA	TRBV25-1	TGTGCCAGCAGTCTAGACAGGCTCTATGGCTACACCTTC	CASSLDRLYGYTF
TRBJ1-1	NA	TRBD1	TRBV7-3	TGTGCCAGCAGCTTTTCGGAGACAGGGGGGCGAGCGAACACTGAAGCTTTCTTT	CASSFSETGGRANTEAFF
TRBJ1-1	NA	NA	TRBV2	TGTGCCAGCAGTCGACCGAACACTGAAGCTTTCTTT	CASSRPNTEAFF
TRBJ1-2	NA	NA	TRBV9	TGTGCCAGCACCCCCCGGAACTTGGTGGCTCATGGCTACACCTTC	CASTPRNLVAHGYTF
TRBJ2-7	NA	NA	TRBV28	TGTGCCAGCAGTTTGTACCCAGGACGCTCCTACGAGCAGTACTTC	CASSLYPGRSYEQYF
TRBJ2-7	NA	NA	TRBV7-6	TGTGCCAGCAGCTTAGGTGTCCGATACGAGCAGTACTTC	CASSLGVRYEQYF
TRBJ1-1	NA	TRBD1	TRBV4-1	TGCGCCAGCAGGCCGTTGGAGGGGGCGGTCGGTGAAGCTTTCTTT	CASRPLEGAVGEAFF
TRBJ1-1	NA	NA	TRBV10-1	TGCGCCAGCAGTGATGAAAGGGGTGAAGCTTTCTTT	CASSDERGEAFF
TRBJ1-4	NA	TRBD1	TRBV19	TGTGCCAGTAGTTTACGGGACAGTGATGAAAAACTGTTTTTT	CASSLRDSDEKLFF
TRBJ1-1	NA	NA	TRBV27	TGTGCCAGCAGTTTATGGGGGGCCGTTAACACTGAAGCTTTCTTT	CASSLWGAVNTEAFF
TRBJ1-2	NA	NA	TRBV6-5	TGTGCCAGCATTGCCAGGGGCACGGACTATGGCTACACCTTC	CASIARGTDYGYTF
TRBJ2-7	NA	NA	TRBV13	TGTGCCAGCAGCTTGGGCTCGACCTACGAGCAGTACTTC	CASSLGSTYEQYF
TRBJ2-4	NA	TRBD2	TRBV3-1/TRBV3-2	TGTGCCAGCAGCCAAGGGCCGGGGGGACACATTCAGTACTTC	CASSQGPGGHIQYF
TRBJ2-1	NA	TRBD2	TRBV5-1	TGCGCCAGCAGCTCGCCCCTTCGACTAGCGGGGCGCCCCAGCTACAATGAGCAGTTCTTC	CASSSPLRLAGRPSYNEQFF
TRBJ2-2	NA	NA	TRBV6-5	TGTGCCAGCACAAAAGCGGGGAACACCGGGGAGCTGTTTTTT	CASTKAGNTGELFF
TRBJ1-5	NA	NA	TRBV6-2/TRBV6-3	TGTGCCAGCAGTCCGGGGCTTAGCAATCAGCCCCAGCATTTT	CASSPGLSNQPQHF
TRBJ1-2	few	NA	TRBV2	TGTGCCAGCAACTTGGCACTCGTACCAAACACCTTC	CASNLALVPNTF
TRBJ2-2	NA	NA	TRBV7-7	TGTGCCAGCAGTTCTTCTAGGGGAACCGGGGAGCTGTTTTTT	CASSSSRGTGELFF
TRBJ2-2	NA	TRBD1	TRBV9	TGTGCCAGCAGCGTAGCTGCTATTTCGGGACAGTATGCTACGAACACCGGGGAGCTGTTTTTT	CASSVAAISGQYATNTGELFF